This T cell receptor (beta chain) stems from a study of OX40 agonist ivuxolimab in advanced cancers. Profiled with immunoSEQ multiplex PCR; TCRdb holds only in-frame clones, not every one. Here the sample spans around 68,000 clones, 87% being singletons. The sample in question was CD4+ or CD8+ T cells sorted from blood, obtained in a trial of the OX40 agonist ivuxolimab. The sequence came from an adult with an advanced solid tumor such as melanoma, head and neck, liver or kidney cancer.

The CDR3 DNA reads as TGTGCCAGCGAGCCGGGACACTTAAACTATGGCTACACCTTC. It is translated as CASEPGHLNYGYTF. The V call is TRBV21-1, the J call TRBJ1-2; TRBD1, the table's D call, lacks a check against the DNA. TRBV21-1 represents a pseudogene. The CDR3 is made up of 14 amino acids.